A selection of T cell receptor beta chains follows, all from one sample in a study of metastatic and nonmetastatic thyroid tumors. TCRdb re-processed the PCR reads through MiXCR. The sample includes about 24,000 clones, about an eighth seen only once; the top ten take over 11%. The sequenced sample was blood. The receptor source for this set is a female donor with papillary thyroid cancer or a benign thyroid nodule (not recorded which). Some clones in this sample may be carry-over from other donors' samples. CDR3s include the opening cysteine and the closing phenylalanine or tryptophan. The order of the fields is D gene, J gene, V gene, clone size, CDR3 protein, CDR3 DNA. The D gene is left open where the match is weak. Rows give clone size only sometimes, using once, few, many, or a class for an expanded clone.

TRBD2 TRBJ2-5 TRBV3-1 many CASSLRTSGGGETQYF TGTGCCAGCAGCCTGAGGACTAGCGGGGGGGGAGAGACCCAGTACTTC
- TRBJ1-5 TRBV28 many CASTGIGDQPQHF TGTGCCAGTACGGGCATCGGGGATCAGCCCCAGCATTTT
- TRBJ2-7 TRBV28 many CASSPNRVREQYF TGTGCCAGCAGTCCAAACAGGGTACGGGAGCAGTACTTC
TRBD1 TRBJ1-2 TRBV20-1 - CSALNRGPGYTF TGCAGTGCCTTAAACAGGGGGCCTGGCTACACCTTC
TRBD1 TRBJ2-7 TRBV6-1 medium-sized CASSGTVSYEQYF TGTGCCAGCTCCGGGACAGTCTCCTACGAGCAGTACTTC
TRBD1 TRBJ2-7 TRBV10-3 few CAISESRDSGSEQYF TGTGCCATCAGTGAGTCCCGGGACAGTGGATCCGAGCAGTACTTC
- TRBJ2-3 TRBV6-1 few CASSEGVYPTDTQYF TGTGCCAGCAGTGAAGGGGTTTACCCCACAGATACGCAGTATTTT
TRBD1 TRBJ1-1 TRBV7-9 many CASSSGQGWAEAFF TGTGCCAGCAGCTCGGGACAGGGATGGGCTGAAGCTTTCTTT
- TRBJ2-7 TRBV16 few CASSHRYRIYEQYF TGTGCCAGCAGCCACCGGTACAGGATCTACGAGCAATACTTC
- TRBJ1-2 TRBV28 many CASRIDRNYGYTF TGTGCCAGCAGAATCGACAGGAACTATGGCTACACCTTC
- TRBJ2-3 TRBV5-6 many CASSPGTDTQYF TGTGCCAGCAGCCCGGGGACAGATACGCAGTATTTT
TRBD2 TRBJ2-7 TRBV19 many CASSTSGSTYEQYF TGTGCCAGTAGCACTAGCGGGAGCACCTACGAGCAGTACTTC
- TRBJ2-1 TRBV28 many CASSFGGRPIQFF TGTGCCAGCAGTTTTGGGGGGCGGCCAATCCAGTTCTTC
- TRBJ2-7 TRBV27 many CASTRFGADSYSYEQYF TGTGCCAGCACTCGCTTTGGGGCCGACTCTTATTCTTACGAGCAGTACTTC
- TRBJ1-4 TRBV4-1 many CASSQGGKLFF TGCGCCAGCAGCCAAGGGGGAAAACTGTTTTTT
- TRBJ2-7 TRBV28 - CASSFVFPVRISYEQYF TGTGCCAGCAGTTTCGTCTTTCCCGTGAGAATCTCCTACGAACAGTACTTC
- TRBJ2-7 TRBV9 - CASSVDSGSKYF TGTGCCAGCAGCGTAGATTCCGGTTCCAAGTACTTC
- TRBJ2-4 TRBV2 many CASSVSGNQNIQYF TGTGCCAGCAGTGTTTCCGGCAACCAAAACATTCAGTACTTC
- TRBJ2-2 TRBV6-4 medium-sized CASSDSGTGELFF TGTGCCAGCAGTGACTCGGGGACCGGGGAGCTGTTTTTT
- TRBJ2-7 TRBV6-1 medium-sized CASRERDGPTYEQYF TGTGCCAGCAGAGAACGGGACGGGCCGACCTACGAGCAGTACTTC
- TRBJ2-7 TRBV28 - CASSFSPYLVGSYEQYF TGTGCCAGCAGTTTTTCCCCCTATTTAGTCGGATCCTACGAGCAGTACTTC
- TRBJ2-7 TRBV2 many CASSLAGEQYF TGTGCCAGCAGCCTGGCCGGCGAGCAGTACTTC